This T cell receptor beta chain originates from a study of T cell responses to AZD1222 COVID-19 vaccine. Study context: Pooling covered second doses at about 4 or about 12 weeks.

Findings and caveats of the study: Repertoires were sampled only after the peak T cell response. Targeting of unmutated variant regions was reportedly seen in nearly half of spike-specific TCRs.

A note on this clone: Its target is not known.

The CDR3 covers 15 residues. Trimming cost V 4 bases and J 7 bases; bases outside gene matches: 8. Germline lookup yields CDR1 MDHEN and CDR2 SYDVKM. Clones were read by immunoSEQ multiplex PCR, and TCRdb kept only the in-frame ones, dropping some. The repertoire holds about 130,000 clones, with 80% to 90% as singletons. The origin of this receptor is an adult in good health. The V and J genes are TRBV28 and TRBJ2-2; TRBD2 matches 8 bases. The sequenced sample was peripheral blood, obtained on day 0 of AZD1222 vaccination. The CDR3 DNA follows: TGTGCCAGCAGTTCGGGGACTAGTCTTCGCGGGGAGCTGTTTTTT. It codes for CASSSGTSLRGELFF. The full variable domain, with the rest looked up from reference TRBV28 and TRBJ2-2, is DVKVTQSSRYLVKRTGEKVFLECVQDMDHENMFWYRQDPGLGLRLIYFSYDVKMKEKGDIPEGYSVSREKKERFSLILESASTNQTSMYLCASSSGTSLRGELFFGEGSRLTVL.